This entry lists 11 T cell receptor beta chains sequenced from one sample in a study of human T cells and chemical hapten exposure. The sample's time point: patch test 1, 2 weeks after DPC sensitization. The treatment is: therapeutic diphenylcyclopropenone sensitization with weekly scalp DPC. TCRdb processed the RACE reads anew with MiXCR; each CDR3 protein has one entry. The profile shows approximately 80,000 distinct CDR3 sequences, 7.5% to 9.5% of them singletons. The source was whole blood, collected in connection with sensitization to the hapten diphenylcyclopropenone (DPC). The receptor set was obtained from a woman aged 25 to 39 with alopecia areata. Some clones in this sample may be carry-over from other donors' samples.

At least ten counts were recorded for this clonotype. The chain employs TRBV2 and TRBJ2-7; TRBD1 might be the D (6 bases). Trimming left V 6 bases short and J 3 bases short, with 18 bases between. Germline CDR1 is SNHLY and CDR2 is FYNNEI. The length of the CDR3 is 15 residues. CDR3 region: CASRSLWDINYEQYF. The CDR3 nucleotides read TGTGCCAGCAGATCCCTTTGGGACATAAACTACGAGCAGTACTTC.

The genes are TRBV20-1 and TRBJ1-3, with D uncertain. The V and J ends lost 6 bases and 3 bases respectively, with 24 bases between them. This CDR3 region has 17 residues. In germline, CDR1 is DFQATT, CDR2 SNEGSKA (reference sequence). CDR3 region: CSASSNYLPKNGNTIYF. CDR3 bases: TGCAGTGCCAGTAGCAATTATCTCCCCAAGAATGGAAACACCATATATTTT.

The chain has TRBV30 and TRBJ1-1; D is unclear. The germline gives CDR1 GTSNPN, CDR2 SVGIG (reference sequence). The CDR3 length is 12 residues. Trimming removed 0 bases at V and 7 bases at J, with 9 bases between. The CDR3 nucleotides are TGTGCCTGGAGTGTTAGCGGGCTTGAAGCTTTCTTT. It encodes CAWSVSGLEAFF.

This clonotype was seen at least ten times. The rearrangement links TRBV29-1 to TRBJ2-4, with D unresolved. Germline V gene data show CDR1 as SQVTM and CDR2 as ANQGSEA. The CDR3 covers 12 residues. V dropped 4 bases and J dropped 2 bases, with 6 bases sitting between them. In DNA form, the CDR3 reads TGCAGCGTTGGATCCCCCAAAAACATTCAGTACTTC. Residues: CSVGSPKNIQYF.

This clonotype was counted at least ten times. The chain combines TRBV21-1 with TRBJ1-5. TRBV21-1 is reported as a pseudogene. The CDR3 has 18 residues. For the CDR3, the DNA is TGTGCCAGCAGCAAAGCGACCCCAGGTACGGGTCGGAATCAGCCCCAGCATTTT. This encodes CASSKATPGTGRNQPQHF.

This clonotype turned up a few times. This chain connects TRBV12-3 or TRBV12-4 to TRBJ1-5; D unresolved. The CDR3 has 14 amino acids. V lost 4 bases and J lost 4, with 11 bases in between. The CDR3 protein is CASSWGDINQPQHF. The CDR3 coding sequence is TGTGCCAGCAGTTGGGGAGACATTAATCAGCCCCAGCATTTT.

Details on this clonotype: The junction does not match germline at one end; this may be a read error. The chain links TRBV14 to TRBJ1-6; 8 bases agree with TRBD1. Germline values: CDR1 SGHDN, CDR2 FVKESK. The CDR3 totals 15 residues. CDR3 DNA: TGTGCCAGCAGCCAAGGGACAGGGTATAATTCACCCCTCTACTTT. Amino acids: CASSQGTGYNSPLYF.

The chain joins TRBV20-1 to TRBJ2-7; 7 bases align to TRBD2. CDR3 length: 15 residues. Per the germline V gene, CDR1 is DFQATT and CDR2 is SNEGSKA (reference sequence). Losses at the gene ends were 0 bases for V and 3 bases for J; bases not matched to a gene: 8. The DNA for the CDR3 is TGCAGTGCTAGAGACCCTAGCGGCGCGCTCTACGAGCAGTACTTC. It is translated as CSARDPSGALYEQYF.

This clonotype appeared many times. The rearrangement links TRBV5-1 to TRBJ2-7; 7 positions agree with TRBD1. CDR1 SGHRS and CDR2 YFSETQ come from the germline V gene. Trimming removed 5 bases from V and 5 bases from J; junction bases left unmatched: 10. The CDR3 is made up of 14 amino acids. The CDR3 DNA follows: TGCGCCAGCAGTCCTCTCGACAGGGTAAACGAGCAGTACTTC. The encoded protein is CASSPLDRVNEQYF. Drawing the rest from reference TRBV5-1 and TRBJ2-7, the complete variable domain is KAGVTQTPRYLIKTRGQQVTLSCSPISGHRSVSWYQQTPGQGLQFLFEYFSETQRNKGNFPGRFSGRQFSNSRSEMNVSTLELGDSALYLCASSPLDRVNEQYFGPGTRLTVT.

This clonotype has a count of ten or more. The CDR3 reads CASSLVGTGRTEAFF. The CDR3 region has the DNA TGTGCCAGCAGCTTAGTTGGGACAGGGAGGACTGAAGCTTTCTTT. The chain recombines TRBV7-2 with TRBJ1-1; 9 bases fit TRBD1. The CDR3 is made up of 15 amino acids. Germline V gene data show CDR1 as SGHTA and CDR2 as FQGNSA. The V and J ends lost 1 base and 5 bases, in that order; junction bases with no gene match: 5.

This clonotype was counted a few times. CDR3 nucleotide sequence: TGTGCCAGCAGGGATGCAGGGGTCTACAATGAGCAGTTCTTC. It is translated as CASRDAGVYNEQFF. The chain combines TRBV7-9 with TRBJ2-1; D may be TRBD1 (6 bases). Deletions cut 6 bases from V and 3 bases from J, with 12 bases between. The CDR3 extends over 14 amino acids. The germline CDR1 and CDR2 sequences are SEHNR and FQNEAQ (reference sequence).